The 5 T cell receptor beta chains below come from one sample, sequenced in a study of T-cell reconstitution after alpha-beta-depleted transplantation in children. Using unique molecular identifiers, the investigators prepared the TCRbeta library. TCRdb re-called the PCR reads through MiXCR, storing one row per CDR3 protein. In the table there are about 500,000 distinct CDR3 sequences, 32% of which are singletons. The material was PBMCs from the stem cell graft donor, obtained from the stem cell graft. These receptors were collected from a human donor who donated a stem cell graft to a child with aplastic anemia.

The chain is built from TRBV20-1 and TRBJ2-3; D possibly corresponds to TRBD2 (6 bases). This CDR3 contains 11 residues. Germline CDR1 is DFQATT and CDR2 is SNEGSKA (reference sequence). The DNA for the CDR3 is TGCAGGCCTTCGGGGGCAGATACGCAGTATTTT. It codes for CRPSGADTQYF.

The chain recombines TRBV5-1 with TRBJ2-2; possibly TRBD1 for D (6 bases). CDR3 length: 17 amino acids. The germline gives CDR1 SGHRS, CDR2 YFSETQ. Trimming pared 0 bases from V and 3 bases from J, leaving 15 bases between. This CDR3 is CASSLDPLGADTGELFF. CDR3 DNA: TGCGCCAGCAGCTTGGATCCGTTGGGGGCTGACACCGGGGAGCTGTTTTTT.

This clonotype showed up just a few times. This chain uses TRBV9 with TRBJ2-5, with D unclear. V shed 3 bases and J shed 2 bases, with 5 bases lying between them. The CDR3 sequence is 12 residues long. CDR1 and CDR2 from the germline V gene are SGDLS and YYNGEE. The CDR3 DNA follows: TGTGCCAGCAGCGCGACTCAAGAGACCCAGTACTTC. Protein product: CASSATQETQYF.

The chain joins TRBV9 to TRBJ2-1, with TRBD1 identical over 7 bases. The V segment lost 10 bases and the J segment 4 bases; nucleotides outside the gene matches: 11. The CDR3 extends over 14 amino acids. Germline CDR1 is SGDLS and CDR2 is YYNGEE. The CDR3 spells CASARDSKYNEQFF. CDR3 in DNA: TGTGCCTCAGCCCGGGACAGTAAATACAATGAGCAGTTCTTC. The entire variable domain, with the rest obtained from reference TRBV9 and TRBJ2-1, is as follows: DSGVTQTPKHLITATGQRVTLRCSPRSGDLSVYWYQQSLDQGLQFLIQYYNGEERAKGNILERFSAQQFPDLHSELNLSSLELGDSALYFCASARDSKYNEQFFGPGTRLTVL.

As regards this clonotype: One end of the junction varies from germline; a read error may be responsible. The V gene is TRBV20-1, the J gene TRBJ1-4; the match to TRBD1 covers 7 bases. The germline V gene encodes CDR1 DFQATT and CDR2 SNEGSKA (reference sequence). CDR3 size: 14 residues. The CDR3 spells CCASGTATNEKLFF. CDR3 nucleotide sequence: TGCTGTGCTAGTGGGACAGCAACTAATGAAAAACTGTTTTTT.